The 31 T cell receptor beta chains given below trace back to one sample, sequenced in a study of cytomegalovirus exposure and HLA in healthy donors. The PCR contained 60 Vbeta and 13 Jbeta primers. Profiled with immunoSEQ multiplex PCR; TCRdb holds only in-frame clones, not every one. This table holds just over 80,000 clones. Sequences were obtained from PBMCs. The receptors originated from a woman under 40 in good health and CMV-seronegative.

This chain joins TRBV29-1 and TRBJ1-2; 8 bases fit TRBD1. Germline CDR1 SQVTM, CDR2 ANQGSEA. This CDR3 is 14 amino acids long. Trimming removed 4 bases from V and 8 bases from J; junction bases left unmatched: 12. The CDR3 DNA is TGCAGCGTTGCGTCAGGGGGCCTCGACGGAGGCTACACCTTC. Its protein is CSVASGGLDGGYTF. Filled out from reference TRBV29-1 and TRBJ1-2, the complete variable domain reads SAVISQKPSRDICQRGTSLTIQCQVDSQVTMMFWYRQQPGQSLTLIATANQGSEATYESGFVIDKFPISRPNLTFSTLTVSNMSPEDSSIYLCSVASGGLDGGYTFGSGTRLTVV.

This sequence joins TRBV9 and TRBJ2-1; D is undetermined. This CDR3 is 16 amino acids long. Looked up from germline, CDR1 is SGDLS and CDR2 is YYNGEE. Trimming stripped 6 bases from V and 0 bases from J, with 16 bases between. The CDR3 DNA is TGTGCCAGCAATCCTACGAAAAGTAGCTCCTACAATGAGCAGTTCTTC. Its protein product is CASNPTKSSSYNEQFF.

On this clone: The junction departs from germline at one end; a sequencing error may be responsible. The chain employs TRBV30 and TRBJ1-2; D may be TRBD1 (5 bases). Germline loops: CDR1 GTSNPN, CDR2 SVGIG (reference sequence). CDR3 length: 15 amino acids. The CDR3 sequence: CAGSVGAAANYGYTF. As DNA, the CDR3 is TGTGCCGGGAGTGTAGGGGCCGCCGCTAACTATGGCTACACCTTC.

The chain carries TRBV18 and TRBJ2-1; 9 bases fit TRBD2. The trim removed 3 bases at V and 9 bases at J, leaving 18 bases unmatched. The CDR3 totals 18 residues. Per the germline V gene, CDR1 is KGHSH and CDR2 is LQKENI. The CDR3 spells CASSPNNLAGVGVGEQFF. The CDR3 DNA follows: TGTGCCAGCTCACCCAATAACTTAGCGGGAGTAGGGGTTGGTGAGCAGTTCTTC.

J is TRBJ2-7 and V is TRBV6-6, with no clear D. The V end was cut by 2 bases, the J end by 4 bases, with 12 bases between. CDR1 is MNHNY, CDR2 SVGAGI, per germline (reference sequence). The CDR3 consists of 14 residues. For the CDR3, the DNA is TGTGCCAGCAGTTACGAGCCTCCAAATTACGAGCAGTACTTC. This gives the protein CASSYEPPNYEQYF.

J is TRBJ2-1 and V is TRBV6-6; 10 bases fit TRBD2. From germline, CDR1 is MNHNY and CDR2 SVGAGI (reference sequence). The ends lost 6 bases at V and 6 bases at J; junction bases unmatched: 8. The CDR3 totals 15 residues. The CDR3 is CASRKPGLAINEQFF. The CDR3 region has the DNA TGTGCCAGCAGAAAACCGGGACTAGCGATCAATGAGCAGTTCTTC.

Comment on this clone: Other DNA sequences of this sample code for an identical CDR3. V and J are TRBV7-2 and TRBJ2-3; maybe TRBD2 (6 bases). Looked up from germline, CDR1 is SGHTA and CDR2 is FQGNSA. The CDR3 length is 14 residues. The germline V and J ends were trimmed by 4 bases and 2 bases, with 10 bases remaining between them. CDR3 DNA sequence: TGTGCCAGCAGCTCGGGACTTATCACAGATACGCAGTATTTT. Translating it yields CASSSGLITDTQYF.

The chain uses TRBV5-6 and TRBJ2-2; a possible D gene is TRBD2 (6 bases). The germline gives CDR1 SGHDT, CDR2 YYEEEE. The CDR3 runs 16 residues. V lost 4 bases, J lost 5 bases, and 18 bases lay in between. The CDR3 bases are TGTGCCAGCAGCGGTGCTGGGGAGGACTGGACCGGGGAGCTGTTTTTT. This codes for CASSGAGEDWTGELFF.

The chain combines TRBV27 with TRBJ2-7; possibly TRBD2 for D (7 bases). Per the germline V gene, CDR1 is MNHEY and CDR2 is SMNVEV (reference sequence). The CDR3 is 13 residues long. Trimming removed 8 bases at V and 4 bases at J, with 15 bases between. The CDR3 DNA reads TGTGCCAGCGCCCCACAGGGAGGGTACGAGCAGTACTTC. Amino acid sequence: CASAPQGGYEQYF.

The V gene is TRBV30, the J gene TRBJ1-2; D gene ambiguous. This CDR3 has 15 residues. V lost 4 bases and J 7 bases, leaving 22 bases between the germline ends. Germline values: CDR1 GTSNPN, CDR2 SVGIG (reference sequence). The CDR3 nucleotides read TGTGCCTGGATTCCACGGGCGTGGGAGATTGGTGGCTACACCTTC. As protein: CAWIPRAWEIGGYTF.

The rearrangement joins TRBV29-1 to TRBJ2-2; D may be TRBD1 (5 bases). Trimming took 5 bases from V and 0 from J, leaving 7 bases between them. CDR3 length equals 13 residues. CDR1 is SQVTM, CDR2 ANQGSEA, per germline. The CDR3 DNA reads as TGCAGCGTTCGACAGACGAACACCGGGGAGCTGTTTTTT. Amino acids: CSVRQTNTGELFF.

This chain joins TRBV6-5 and TRBJ2-3; D may be TRBD2 (5 bases). The germline gives CDR1 MNHEY, CDR2 SVGAGI. Between the trimmed V and J ends, which lost 0 bases and 2 bases, there was a span of 6 bases. CDR3 length: 14 amino acids. The CDR3 DNA follows: TGTGCCAGCAGTTACTCGGAGGCCACAGATACGCAGTATTTT. Protein product: CASSYSEATDTQYF.

The chain recombines TRBV7-2 with TRBJ1-1; D not resolved. V was trimmed by 5 bases and J by 0 bases, leaving 10 bases between them. The CDR3 has 14 residues. Germline CDR1 reads SGHTA; CDR2 reads FQGNSA. Here the CDR3 reads CASSLRFMNTEAFF. The DNA for the CDR3 is TGTGCCAGCAGCCTCAGGTTCATGAACACTGAAGCTTTCTTT.

The chain uses TRBV7-9 and TRBJ2-6; the D is unclear. Germline V gene sequence: CDR1 SEHNR, CDR2 FQNEAQ (reference sequence). Trimming cost V 5 bases and J 2 bases, with 4 bases left between them. The CDR3 runs to 13 residues. Written as DNA, the CDR3 is TGTGCCAGCAGCGGCACTGGGGCCAACGTCCTGACTTTC. It is translated as CASSGTGANVLTF.

The chain links TRBV29-1 to TRBJ2-1; possibly TRBD2 for D (5 bases). Germline V gene sequence: CDR1 SQVTM, CDR2 ANQGSEA. V lost 6 bases and J lost 5, with 17 bases in between. CDR3 length equals 14 residues. The CDR3 DNA sequence: TGCAGCGTCATAACTAGGGAATCCGACAATGAGCAGTTCTTC. Its protein product is CSVITRESDNEQFF.

The chain uses TRBV2 and TRBJ2-5; the D gene is possibly TRBD2 (7 bases). The CDR3 is 15 amino acids. V was clipped by 6 bases and J by 5 bases, with 19 bases between them. In germline, CDR1 is SNHLY, CDR2 FYNNEI. CDR3 sequence: CASRARDTGRETQYF. CDR3 coding DNA: TGTGCCAGCAGAGCTCGGGACACCGGGAGGGAGACCCAGTACTTC.

This chain joins TRBV4-1 and TRBJ1-2; TRBD1 agrees at 8 bases. V was pared by 5 bases and J by 6 bases, with 11 bases of the junction left unmatched. The germline V gene has CDR1 MGHRA and CDR2 YSYEKL. This CDR3 spans 15 amino acids. This CDR3 reads CASSVPGQVRNGYTF. The DNA of the CDR3 is TGCGCCAGCAGCGTACCGGGACAGGTGCGAAATGGCTACACCTTC.

The rearrangement joins TRBV7-2 to TRBJ1-4; tentatively, D is TRBD1 (5 bases). V shed 0 bases and J shed 3 bases, with 8 bases lying between them. This CDR3 comprises 15 residues. The germline V gene has CDR1 SGHTA and CDR2 FQGNSA. CDR3 amino acids: CASSLASGPNEKLFF. The DNA for the CDR3 is TGTGCCAGCAGCTTAGCGTCAGGGCCTAATGAAAAACTGTTTTTT.

The chain is built from TRBV14 and TRBJ1-2; possibly TRBD1 for D (5 bases). CDR3 length equals 13 residues. CDR1 and CDR2 (germline): SGHDN, FVKESK. Deletions cut 2 bases from V and 7 bases from J, with 11 bases between. CDR3: CASSQFRASGYTF. The CDR3 DNA follows: TGTGCCAGCAGCCAATTCAGGGCCTCTGGCTACACCTTC.

Here the CDR3 reads CASSLGEMNTEAFF. DNA for the CDR3: TGCGCCAGCAGCCTCGGGGAGATGAACACTGAAGCTTTCTTT. The gene calls are TRBV5-1 and TRBJ1-1; no reliable D call. This CDR3 has 14 residues. Germline values: CDR1 SGHRS, CDR2 YFSETQ. Trimming stripped 4 bases from V and 0 bases from J, with 10 bases between.

V usage is TRBV2 and J usage is TRBJ2-7, with a possible D match to TRBD2 (5 bases). The CDR3 has 12 residues. V lost 11 bases and J 3 bases, leaving 14 bases between the germline ends. The germline gives CDR1 SNHLY, CDR2 FYNNEI. The CDR3 coding sequence is TGTGCCGGAGGAACAGATTACTACGAGCAGTACTTC. As protein: CAGGTDYYEQYF.

This chain uses TRBV29-1 with TRBJ2-7; D possibly corresponds to TRBD2 (6 bases). The CDR3 is 12 residues long. Trimming cost V 2 bases and J 5 bases, with 10 bases left between them. Germline V gene lookup returns CDR1 SQVTM and CDR2 ANQGSEA. The CDR3 sequence: CSVESAGNEQYF. As DNA, the CDR3 is TGCAGCGTTGAATCGGCGGGGAACGAGCAGTACTTC.

The V gene is TRBV6-6, the J gene TRBJ2-3, with D possibly matching TRBD2 (6 bases). Trimming cost V 2 bases and J 8 bases, with 17 bases left between them. The CDR3 has 15 residues. Per the germline V gene, CDR1 is MNHNY and CDR2 is SVGAGI (reference sequence). The CDR3 region is CASSYKIFKEGTQYF. The CDR3 DNA reads as TGTGCCAGCAGTTACAAAATTTTTAAGGAGGGTACGCAGTATTTT.

The V call is TRBV11-2, the J call TRBJ2-7; TRBD2 agrees at 11 bases. With V trimmed by 7 bases and J by 4 bases, 12 bases remained unmatched. The CDR3 covers 16 residues. Germline CDR1 reads SGHAT; CDR2 reads FQNNGV. CDR3 loop: CASTPQPGTSGYEQYF. CDR3 nucleotides: TGTGCCAGCACCCCTCAACCCGGGACTAGCGGATACGAGCAGTACTTC.

V usage is TRBV5-1 and J usage is TRBJ1-1, with 10 bases lining up with TRBD1. Germline lookup yields CDR1 SGHRS and CDR2 YFSETQ. This CDR3 spans 15 amino acids. Germline trimming cut 4 bases from V and 5 bases from J; bases unmatched to any gene: 8. The CDR3 region is CASSLGTGVGTEAFF. Here the CDR3 DNA reads TGCGCCAGCAGCCTCGGGACAGGGGTGGGGACTGAAGCTTTCTTT.

The V gene is TRBV7-8, the J gene TRBJ1-1; TRBD1 agrees at 8 bases. The CDR3 contains 18 residues. Germline assignment: CDR1 SGHVS and CDR2 FQNEAQ. J gave up 0 bases and V 1 base, and 10 bases lay outside the gene matches. In DNA, the CDR3 is TGTGCCAGCAGCTTAGTTTTTACAGGGGGAGCCATGAACACTGAAGCTTTCTTT. As protein: CASSLVFTGGAMNTEAFF.

The J gene is TRBJ2-1, the V gene TRBV6-1; TRBD1 matches at 7 bases. Trimming removed 6 bases from V and 7 bases from J; junction bases left unmatched: 12. The length of the CDR3 is 15 residues. Germline CDR1 and CDR2: MNHNS and SASEGT. The CDR3 DNA follows: TGTGCCAGCAGGCCCCCAGGGGGAGCACAGAATGAGCAGTTCTTC. Translation: CASRPPGGAQNEQFF.

The rearrangement joins TRBV5-1 to TRBJ1-1; perhaps TRBD1 as D (5 bases). V gave up 0 bases and J gave up 5 bases, with 11 bases separating them. Looked up from germline, CDR1 is SGHRS and CDR2 is YFSETQ. CDR3 length: 14 residues. CDR3 coding DNA: TGCGCCAGCAGCTTGGCAGGGTTTGGTACTGAAGCTTTCTTT. Its translation: CASSLAGFGTEAFF. Complete variable domain (other parts from reference TRBV5-1 and TRBJ1-1): KAGVTQTPRYLIKTRGQQVTLSCSPISGHRSVSWYQQTPGQGLQFLFEYFSETQRNKGNFPGRFSGRQFSNSRSEMNVSTLELGDSALYLCASSLAGFGTEAFFGQGTRLTVV.

The chain is built from TRBV30 and TRBJ2-7, with TRBD1 as a possible D gene (6 bases). The V end lost 1 base, the J end lost 1 base, and 11 bases lay between the germline ends. The CDR3 has 14 residues. The V gene's germline CDR1 is GTSNPN and CDR2 SVGIG (reference sequence). The CDR3 region has the DNA TGTGCCTGGAGTGCCGGGACACATTCCTACGAGCAGTACTTC. Amino acid sequence: CAWSAGTHSYEQYF.

The chain employs TRBV6-6 and TRBJ2-7; TRBD1 matches 10 bases. The ends lost 5 bases at V and 5 bases at J; junction bases unmatched: 12. The CDR3 length is 16 residues. CDR1 MNHNY and CDR2 SVGAGI come from the germline V gene (reference sequence). CDR3 loop: CASSPASGTGENEQYF. CDR3 coding DNA: TGTGCCAGCAGTCCCGCCTCCGGGACAGGGGAAAACGAGCAGTACTTC.

The chain combines TRBV4-1 with TRBJ2-7; possibly TRBD2 for D (5 bases). Looked up from germline, CDR1 is MGHRA and CDR2 is YSYEKL. The ends were cut back, 2 bases at V and 7 bases at J, with 21 bases in the middle. The CDR3 totals 16 residues. CDR3 sequence reads: CASSQPGSRGRGEQYF. CDR3 bases: TGCGCCAGCAGCCAACCCGGGTCGAGAGGCCGAGGGGAGCAGTACTTC.